A single sample gave rise to the 7 T cell receptor beta chains below, sequenced in a study of cytomegalovirus exposure and HLA in healthy donors. In the PCR, 60 Vbeta and 13 Jbeta primers were used. Here immunoSEQ multiplex PCR was the method, and the copy in TCRdb shows in-frame clones only, minus some. The profile covers 160,000 or so clones, with around 88% appearing a single time and under 0.95% taken by the ten largest. Sequencing was performed on PBMCs. These receptor sequences come from a woman between 25 and 40 years old in good health and CMV-seronegative.

The chain has TRBV5-1 and TRBJ2-5; perhaps TRBD2 as D (6 bases). The end of the DNA is better explained by TRBJ2-7, so the J call may be wrong. This CDR3 region has 15 residues. CDR1 is SGHRS and CDR2 is YFSETQ in the germline V gene. In DNA form, the CDR3 reads TGCGCCAGCACCCGTTTTGCGGGAAGGTCAGACGAGCAGTACTTC. Translated, it gives CASTRFAGRSDEQYF.

This chain joins TRBV6-1 and TRBJ2-5, with TRBD1 identical over 11 bases. The J call may be faulty, since TRBJ2-7 better matches the DNA end. Germline CDR1 MNHNS, CDR2 SASEGT. The CDR3 has 14 residues. CDR3 sequence reads: CASSHRDRGNEQYF. CDR3 in DNA: TGTGCCAGCAGTCACCGGGACAGGGGGAACGAGCAGTACTTC.

This clone appeared once. V and J are TRBV7-8 and TRBJ2-7; D might be TRBD2 (7 bases). V gave up 5 bases and J gave up 4 bases, with 18 bases separating them. The CDR3 spans 15 residues. Germline V CDR1 and CDR2: SGHVS, FQNEAQ. The CDR3 is CASSPEGGVGYEQYF. The CDR3, as DNA: TGTGCCAGCAGCCCAGAGGGGGGGGTAGGATACGAGCAGTACTTC.

The rearrangement uses TRBV10-3 and TRBJ2-7; D ambiguous. The CDR3 extends over 15 amino acids. In germline, CDR1 is ENHRY, CDR2 SYGVKD. Trimming shortened V by 1 base and J by 0 bases, and 10 bases separated the two germline ends. In DNA form, the CDR3 reads TGTGCCATCAGTGAGTATGAAGCGAGCTCCTACGAGCAGTACTTC. Amino acid sequence: CAISEYEASSYEQYF.

This chain uses TRBV27 with TRBJ1-5; 8 bases line up with TRBD1. Germline V lookup: CDR1 MNHEY, CDR2 SMNVEV (reference sequence). V trimming: 6 bases; J trimming: 2 bases; junction bases outside the gene matches: 6. CDR3 length: 15 residues. The CDR3 here is CASRTQGAGNQPQHF. For the CDR3, the DNA is TGTGCCAGCAGGACTCAGGGGGCTGGCAATCAGCCCCAGCATTTT.

V gene TRBV5-1 combines with J gene TRBJ2-7; 8 bases line up with TRBD1. Trimming took 2 bases from V and 3 from J; bases not matched to a gene: 4. The germline V gene has CDR1 SGHRS and CDR2 YFSETQ. The CDR3 totals 14 residues. CDR3 in DNA: TGCGCCAGCAGCTTTCGGACAGGGAACTACGAGCAGTACTTC. Encoded protein: CASSFRTGNYEQYF.

The CDR3 region has the DNA TGTGCCAGCAGCCCACAGCGGACTAGCGGGATCGAGACCCAGTACTTC. It codes for CASSPQRTSGIETQYF. The chain employs TRBV27 and TRBJ2-5, with 12 bases identical to TRBD2. CDR1 and CDR2 (germline): MNHEY, SMNVEV (reference sequence). V was clipped by 6 bases and J by 5 bases; unmatched bases: 10. The CDR3 length is 16 residues.